This T cell receptor (beta chain) was sequenced in a study of T cells in Graves' hyperthyroidism and ophthalmopathy. This clonotype has at least ten counts. Hyperthyroidism patients were newly diagnosed, had disease duration under 2 months, and were aged 18 to 65 years. Amplification yielded TCR beta CDR3 regions, with RNA transcripts as the source. TCR CDR3 regions were first amplified by RT-PCR with HTBI primers. TCRdb re-analysed the multiplex PCR reads in MiXCR, keeping a single row per CDR3 protein. The data contain under 450,000 distinct CDR3 sequences, 13% of them singletons. This TCR was recovered from a man between 25 and 39 years old with Graves' hyperthyroidism that later progressed to Graves' ophthalmopathy. Sequenced input: blood.

The DNA for the CDR3 is TGTGCCAGCAGTTCGGGACTAGCCCACGGGGAGCTGTTTTTT. It is translated as CASSSGLAHGELFF. The V and J genes are TRBV28 and TRBJ2-2; TRBD2 agrees at 9 bases. Germline V gene sequence: CDR1 MDHEN, CDR2 SYDVKM. The CDR3 totals 14 residues. V lost 4 bases and J lost 7; bases outside the gene matches: 4.